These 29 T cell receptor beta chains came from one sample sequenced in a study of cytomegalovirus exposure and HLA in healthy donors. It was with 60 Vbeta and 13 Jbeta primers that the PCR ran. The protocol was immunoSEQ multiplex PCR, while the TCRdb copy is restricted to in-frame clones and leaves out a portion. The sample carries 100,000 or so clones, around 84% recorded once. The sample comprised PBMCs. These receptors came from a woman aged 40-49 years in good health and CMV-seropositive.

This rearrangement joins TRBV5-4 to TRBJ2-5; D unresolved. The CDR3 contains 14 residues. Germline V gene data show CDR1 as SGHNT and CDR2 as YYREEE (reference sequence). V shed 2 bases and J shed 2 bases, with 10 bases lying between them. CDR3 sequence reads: CASSFNPLQETQYF. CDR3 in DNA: TGTGCCAGCAGCTTTAACCCCCTACAAGAGACCCAGTACTTC.

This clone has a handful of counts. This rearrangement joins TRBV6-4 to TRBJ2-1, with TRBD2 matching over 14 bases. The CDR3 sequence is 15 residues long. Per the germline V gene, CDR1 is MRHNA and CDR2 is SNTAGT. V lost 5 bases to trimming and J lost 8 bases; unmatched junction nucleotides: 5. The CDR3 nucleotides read TGTGCCAGCAGTAGCGGGACTAGCGGGAGCTATGAGCAGTTCTTC. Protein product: CASSSGTSGSYEQFF.

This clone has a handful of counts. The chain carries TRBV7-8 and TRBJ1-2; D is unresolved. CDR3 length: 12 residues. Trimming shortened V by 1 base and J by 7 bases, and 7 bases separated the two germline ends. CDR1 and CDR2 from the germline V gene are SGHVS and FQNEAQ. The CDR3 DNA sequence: TGTGCCAGCAGCTTAGTCGCAGGTGGCTACACCTTC. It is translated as CASSLVAGGYTF.

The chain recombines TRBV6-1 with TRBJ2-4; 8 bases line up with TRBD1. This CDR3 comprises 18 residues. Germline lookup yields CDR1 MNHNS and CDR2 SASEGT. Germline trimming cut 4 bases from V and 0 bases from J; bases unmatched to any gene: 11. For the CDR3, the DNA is TGTGCCAGCAGTGCCCGTCAGACAGGGGATCTAGCCAAAAACATTCAGTACTTC. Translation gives CASSARQTGDLAKNIQYF.

The CDR3 DNA is TGCAGCGTAAAACTCCCAGATACGCAGTATTTT. This codes for CSVKLPDTQYF. The gene calls are TRBV29-1 and TRBJ2-3; D not resolved. V lost 6 bases and J 4 bases, leaving 8 bases between the germline ends. The CDR3 has 11 amino acids. CDR1 and CDR2 (germline): SQVTM, ANQGSEA.

The CDR3: CASSPRTSGTDEQFF. DNA for the CDR3: TGTGCCAGTAGTCCGAGGACTAGCGGGACCGATGAGCAGTTCTTC. J is TRBJ2-1 and V is TRBV19; 12 bases are shared with TRBD2. V dropped 5 bases and J dropped 8; count of bases not matched to a gene: 7. CDR1 LNHDA and CDR2 SQIVND come from the germline V gene (reference sequence). The CDR3 covers 15 residues.

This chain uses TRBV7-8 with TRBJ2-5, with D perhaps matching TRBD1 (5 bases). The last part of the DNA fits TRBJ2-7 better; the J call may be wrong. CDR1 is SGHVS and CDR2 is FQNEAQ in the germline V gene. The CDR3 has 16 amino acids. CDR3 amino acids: CASSPRGDRLGNEQYF. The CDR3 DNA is TGTGCCAGCAGCCCACGAGGAGACAGACTGGGAAACGAGCAGTACTTC.

CDR3 nucleotide sequence: TGTGCCAGCAGCTCGGACTCATACGAGCAGTACTTC. Amino acid sequence: CASSSDSYEQYF. The J gene is TRBJ2-7, the V gene TRBV5-6; tentative D call: TRBD2 (5 bases). The germline V and J ends were trimmed by 3 bases and 4 bases, with 8 bases remaining between them. The CDR3 extends over 12 amino acids. Germline CDR1 is SGHDT and CDR2 is YYEEEE.

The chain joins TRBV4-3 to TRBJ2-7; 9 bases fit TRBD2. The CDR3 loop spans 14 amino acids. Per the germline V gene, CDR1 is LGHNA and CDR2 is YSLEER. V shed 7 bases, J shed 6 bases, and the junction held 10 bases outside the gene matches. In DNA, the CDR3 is TGCGCCAGCAAGGCAGGACTAGCGACTATCGAGCAGTACTTC. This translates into CASKAGLATIEQYF.

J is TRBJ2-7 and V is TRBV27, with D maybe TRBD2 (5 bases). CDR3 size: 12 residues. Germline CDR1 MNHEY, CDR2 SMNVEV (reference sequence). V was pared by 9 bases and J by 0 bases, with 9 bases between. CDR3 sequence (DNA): TGTGCCAGTACAGCGGACTCCTACGAGCAGTACTTC. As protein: CASTADSYEQYF.

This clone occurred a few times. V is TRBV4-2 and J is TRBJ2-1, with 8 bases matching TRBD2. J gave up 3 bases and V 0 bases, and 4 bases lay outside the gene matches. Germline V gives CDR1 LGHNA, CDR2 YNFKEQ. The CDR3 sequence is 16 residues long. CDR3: CASSQDVGTSYNEQFF. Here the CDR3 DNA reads TGTGCCAGCAGCCAAGACGTAGGGACTAGCTACAATGAGCAGTTCTTC.

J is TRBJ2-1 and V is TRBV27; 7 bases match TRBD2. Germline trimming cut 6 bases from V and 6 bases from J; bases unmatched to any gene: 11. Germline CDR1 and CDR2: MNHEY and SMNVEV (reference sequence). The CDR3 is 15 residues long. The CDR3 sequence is CASRVSGTKANEQFF. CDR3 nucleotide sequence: TGTGCCAGCAGAGTAAGCGGGACCAAGGCCAATGAGCAGTTCTTC.

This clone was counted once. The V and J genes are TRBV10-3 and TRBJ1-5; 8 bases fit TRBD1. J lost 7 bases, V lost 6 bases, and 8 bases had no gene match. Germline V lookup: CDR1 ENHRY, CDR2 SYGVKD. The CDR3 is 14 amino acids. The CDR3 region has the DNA TGTGCCATCAGCGCCCGACAGGGGTTGCAGCCCCAGCATTTT. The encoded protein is CAISARQGLQPQHF.

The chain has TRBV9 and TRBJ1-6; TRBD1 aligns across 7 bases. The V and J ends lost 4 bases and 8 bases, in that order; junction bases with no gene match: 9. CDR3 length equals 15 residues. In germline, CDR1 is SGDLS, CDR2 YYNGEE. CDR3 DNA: TGTGCCAGCAGCCCAAGGGACAGTGGTGATTCACCCCTCCACTTT. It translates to CASSPRDSGDSPLHF. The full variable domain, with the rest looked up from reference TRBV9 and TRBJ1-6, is DSGVTQTPKHLITATGQRVTLRCSPRSGDLSVYWYQQSLDQGLQFLIQYYNGEERAKGNILERFSAQQFPDLHSELNLSSLELGDSALYFCASSPRDSGDSPLHFGNGTRLTVT.

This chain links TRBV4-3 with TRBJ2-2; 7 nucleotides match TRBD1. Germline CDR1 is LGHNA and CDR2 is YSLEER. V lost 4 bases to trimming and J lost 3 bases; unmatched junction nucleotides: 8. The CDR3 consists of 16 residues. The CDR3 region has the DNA TGCGCCAGCAGCCTTCGACAGGGTCTTGACACCGGGGAGCTGTTTTTT. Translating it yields CASSLRQGLDTGELFF.

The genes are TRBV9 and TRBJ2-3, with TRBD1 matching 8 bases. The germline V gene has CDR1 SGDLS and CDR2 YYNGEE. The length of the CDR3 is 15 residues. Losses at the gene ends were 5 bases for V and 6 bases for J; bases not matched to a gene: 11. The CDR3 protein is CASRATGQGGDTQYF. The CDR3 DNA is TGTGCCAGCAGAGCTACCGGACAGGGCGGGGATACGCAGTATTTT.

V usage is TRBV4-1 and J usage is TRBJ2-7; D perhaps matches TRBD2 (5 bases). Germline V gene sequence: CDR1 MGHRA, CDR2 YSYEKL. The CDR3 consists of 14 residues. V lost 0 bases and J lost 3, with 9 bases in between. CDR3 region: CASSQDPGIYEQYF. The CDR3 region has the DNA TGCGCCAGCAGCCAAGATCCGGGAATCTACGAGCAGTACTTC.

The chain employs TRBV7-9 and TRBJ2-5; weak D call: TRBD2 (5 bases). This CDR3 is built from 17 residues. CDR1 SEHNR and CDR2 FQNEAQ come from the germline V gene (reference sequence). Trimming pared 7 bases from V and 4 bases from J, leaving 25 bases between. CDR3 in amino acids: CASTPGKLALIGETQYF. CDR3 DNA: TGTGCCAGCACCCCCGGGAAGCTAGCCCTTATAGGAGAGACCCAGTACTTC.

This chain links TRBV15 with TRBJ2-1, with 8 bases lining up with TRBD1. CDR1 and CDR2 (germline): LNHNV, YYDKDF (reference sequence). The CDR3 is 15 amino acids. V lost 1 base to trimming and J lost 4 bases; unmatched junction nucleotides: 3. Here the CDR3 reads CATSRARDRYNEQFF. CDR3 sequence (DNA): TGTGCCACCAGCAGAGCCCGGGACAGGTACAATGAGCAGTTCTTC.

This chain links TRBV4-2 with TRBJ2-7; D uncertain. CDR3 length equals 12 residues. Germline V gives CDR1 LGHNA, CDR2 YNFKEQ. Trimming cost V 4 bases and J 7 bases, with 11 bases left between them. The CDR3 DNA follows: TGTGCCAGCAGCCCGGGTGGTTTAGAGCAGTACTTC. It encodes CASSPGGLEQYF.

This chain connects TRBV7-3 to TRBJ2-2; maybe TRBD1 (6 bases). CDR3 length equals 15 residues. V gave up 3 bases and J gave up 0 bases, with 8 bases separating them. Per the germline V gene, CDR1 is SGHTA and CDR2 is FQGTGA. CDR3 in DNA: TGTGCCAGCAGCTTTGGACAGACGAACACCGGGGAGCTGTTTTTT. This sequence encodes CASSFGQTNTGELFF.

CDR3 coding DNA: TGCAGCGTTGGGCTGGACAGGGTATATGGCTACACCTTC. It is translated as CSVGLDRVYGYTF. The rearrangement joins TRBV29-1 to TRBJ1-2; 8 nucleotides line up with TRBD1. Germline V lookup: CDR1 SQVTM, CDR2 ANQGSEA. CDR3 length: 13 residues. V lost 4 bases to trimming and J lost 5 bases; unmatched junction nucleotides: 6.

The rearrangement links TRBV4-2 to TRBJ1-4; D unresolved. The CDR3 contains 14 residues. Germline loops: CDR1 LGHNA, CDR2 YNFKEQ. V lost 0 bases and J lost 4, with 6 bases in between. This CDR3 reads CASSQDGGNEKLFF. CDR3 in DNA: TGTGCCAGCAGCCAAGACGGAGGTAATGAAAAACTGTTTTTT.

CDR3 DNA: TGTGCCAGCAGCGACTTACAGGCAAACTCCTACGAGCAGTACTTC. Protein product: CASSDLQANSYEQYF. This chain connects TRBV7-9 to TRBJ2-7, with D possibly TRBD1 on 5 matching bases. The V end lost 5 bases, the J end lost 0 bases, and 14 bases lay between the germline ends. The CDR3 is 15 residues long. Germline lookup yields CDR1 SEHNR and CDR2 FQNEAQ (reference sequence).

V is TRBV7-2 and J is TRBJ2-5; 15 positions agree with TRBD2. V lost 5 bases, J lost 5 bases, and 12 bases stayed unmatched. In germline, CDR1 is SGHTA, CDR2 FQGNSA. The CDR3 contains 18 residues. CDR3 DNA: TGTGCCAGCAGCCTACGGACTAGCGGGAGGGCCAAGAAGGAGACCCAGTACTTC. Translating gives CASSLRTSGRAKKETQYF.

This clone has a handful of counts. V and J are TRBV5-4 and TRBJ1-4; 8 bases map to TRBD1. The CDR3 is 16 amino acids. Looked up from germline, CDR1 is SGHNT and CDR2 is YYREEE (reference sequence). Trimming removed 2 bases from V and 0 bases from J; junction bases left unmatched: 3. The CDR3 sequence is CASSFGQGATNEKLFF. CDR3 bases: TGTGCCAGCAGCTTCGGACAGGGAGCAACTAATGAAAAACTGTTTTTT.

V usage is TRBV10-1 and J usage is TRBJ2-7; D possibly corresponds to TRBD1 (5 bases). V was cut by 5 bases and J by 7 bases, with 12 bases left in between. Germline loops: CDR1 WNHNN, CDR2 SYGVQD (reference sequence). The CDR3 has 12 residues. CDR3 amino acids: CASSLQQEEQYF. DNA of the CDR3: TGCGCCAGCAGTTTACAACAGGAGGAGCAGTACTTC.

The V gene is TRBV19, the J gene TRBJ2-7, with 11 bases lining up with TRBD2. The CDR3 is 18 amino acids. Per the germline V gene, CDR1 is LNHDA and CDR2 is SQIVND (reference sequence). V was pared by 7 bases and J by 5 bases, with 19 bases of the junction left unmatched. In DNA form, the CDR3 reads TGTGCCAGTAAGCCTTCTCAAACTAGCGGGGGAACTTTCAACGAGCAGTACTTC. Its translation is CASKPSQTSGGTFNEQYF.

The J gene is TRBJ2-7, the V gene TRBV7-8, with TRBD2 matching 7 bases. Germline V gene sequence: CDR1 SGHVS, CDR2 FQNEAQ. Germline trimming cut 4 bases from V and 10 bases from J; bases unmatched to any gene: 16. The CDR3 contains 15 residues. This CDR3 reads CASSSNAASGISQYF. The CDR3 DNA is TGTGCCAGCAGCTCCAACGCGGCAAGCGGGATCAGTCAGTACTTC.